Sequencing of this TCR beta chain was carried out in a study of identical twins. This CDR3 spans 11 amino acids. V was cut by 8 bases and J by 6 bases, with 9 bases left in between. Regarding the study as a whole: Models, which agreed with sharing between unrelated individuals, nonetheless underestimated the out-of-frame TCR alpha sharing seen in monozygotic twins. Invariant cells of the MAIT and iNKT types might have partly distorted the zero-insertion analyses.

This clonotype came up many times. What it binds is unknown. TCRdb independently ran MiXCR on the 5' RACE reads; one entry per CDR3 protein. Among approximately 230,000 distinct CDR3 sequences, 11% to 15% were seen once, and the ten largest hold around 8.3%. The chain couples TRBV12-3 or TRBV12-4 to TRBJ2-3; D ambiguous. The receptor comes from a woman younger than 30 in good health. The sequenced sample was memory (CD45RO+) T cells sorted from blood. CDR3 nucleotide sequence: TGTGCCAGCTCCCCCCGGGATACGCAGTATTTT. Its protein product is CASSPRDTQYF.